The clone carrying this T cell receptor beta chain has more than one count but fewer than ten. In the source study's methods: Estimates of nucleated cell counts were drawn from the amplification of reference gene primers. Some clones are missing from TCRdb's copy, which holds only in-frame ones; the method was immunoSEQ multiplex PCR. Clone size and V and J calls were adopted from that table, with D and trimming inferred from the DNA. The profile shows a few hundred thousand clones, approximately 82% of them singletons. The data derive from a study of blood T cell repertoires in COVID-19. The wider study: The samples span acute and convalescent COVID-19 from the United States, Italy and Spain. The cDNA or gDNA used as material had been derived from T cells, B-cell-depleted T cells, or PBMCs.

The CDR3 sequence is 14 residues long. V shed 4 bases and J shed 7 bases, with 14 bases lying between them. Germline V gene sequence: CDR1 LNHDA, CDR2 SQIVND (reference sequence). The chain joins TRBV19 to TRBJ2-1; tentatively, D is TRBD1 (6 bases). This TCR derives from a woman under 30 with acute or convalescent COVID-19. The sample comprised peripheral blood. The CDR3 protein is CASSSHTGTNEQFF. The CDR3 DNA sequence: TGTGCCAGTAGTAGCCACACAGGGACAAATGAGCAGTTCTTC. Full variable domain (missing parts from reference TRBV19 and TRBJ2-1): DGGITQSPKYLFRKEGQNVTLSCEQNLNHDAMYWYRQDPGQGLRLIYYSQIVNDFQKGDIAEGYSVSREKKESFPLTVTSAQKNPTAFYLCASSSHTGTNEQFFGPGTRLTVL.